The 31 T cell receptor beta chains in this list originate from one sample, sequenced in a study of T-cell reconstitution after alpha-beta-depleted transplantation in children. The authors prepared the TCRbeta library with unique molecular identifiers. Via MiXCR, TCRdb re-called the PCR reads, giving one row per CDR3 protein. The data show approximately 350,000 distinct CDR3 sequences, approximately 10% seen once. The sequenced sample was PBMCs from the stem cell graft donor, obtained from the stem cell graft. All receptors derive from a human donor who donated a stem cell graft to a child with acute lymphoblastic leukemia.

A few counts support this clonotype. This sequence joins TRBV5-1 and TRBJ2-7; TRBD2 is a possible D gene (6 bases). The germline V gene encodes CDR1 SGHRS and CDR2 YFSETQ. The CDR3 sequence is 14 residues long. V dropped 4 bases and J dropped 2 bases, with 13 bases sitting between them. The CDR3 bases are TGCGCCAGCAGCACGCACGGGAGTACCTACGAGCAGTACTTC. It encodes CASSTHGSTYEQYF. Supplemented by reference TRBV5-1 and TRBJ2-7, the full variable domain reads KAGVTQTPRYLIKTRGQQVTLSCSPISGHRSVSWYQQTPGQGLQFLFEYFSETQRNKGNFPGRFSGRQFSNSRSEMNVSTLELGDSALYLCASSTHGSTYEQYFGPGTRLTVT.

This clonotype was counted a few times. V and J are TRBV12-3 or TRBV12-4 and TRBJ2-7, with a possible D match to TRBD1 (6 bases). V was pared by 7 bases and J by 5 bases, with 18 bases between. This CDR3 comprises 14 residues. In DNA, the CDR3 is TGTGCCAGCACCCATAGGCAGGGGTTCCACGAGCAGTACTTC. Protein: CASTHRQGFHEQYF.

This clonotype was detected ten times or more. The gene calls are TRBV12-3 or TRBV12-4 and TRBJ1-4; D possibly corresponds to TRBD1 (6 bases). This CDR3 has 14 residues. The V gene lost 6 bases and the J gene lost 2 bases, with 10 bases spanning the gap. This CDR3 is CASSQGFTNEKLFF. CDR3 coding DNA: TGTGCCAGCAGCCAGGGGTTTACTAATGAAAAACTGTTTTTT.

This clonotype has a handful of counts. The chain is built from TRBV27 and TRBJ2-1; TRBD2 matches at 11 bases. The CDR3 covers 16 residues. Trimming cost V 2 bases and J 3 bases; bases outside gene matches: 3. Per germline, CDR1 MNHEY and CDR2 SMNVEV (reference sequence). The CDR3 coding sequence is TGTGCCAGCAGTTTACAGACTAGCGGGAACTACAATGAGCAGTTCTTC. Translated, it gives CASSLQTSGNYNEQFF.

In this sample, this clonotype turned up many times. The chain employs TRBV20-1 and TRBJ2-7; D perhaps matches TRBD2 (5 bases). V dropped 0 bases and J dropped 4 bases, with 13 bases sitting between them. CDR1 is DFQATT and CDR2 is SNEGSKA in the germline V gene (reference sequence). The CDR3 is made up of 14 amino acids. The CDR3 nucleotides read TGCAGTGCTAGAGATATCGGGGTTGGGTACGAGCAGTACTTC. This sequence encodes CSARDIGVGYEQYF.

This clonotype occurred a few times. This chain connects TRBV20-1 to TRBJ2-7; 9 bases align to TRBD2. The CDR3 has 16 residues. Germline CDR1 and CDR2: DFQATT and SNEGSKA (reference sequence). The J segment lost 0 bases and the V segment lost 5 bases, leaving 11 bases of the junction unmatched. CDR3 coding DNA: TGCAGTGCTCCCTCGTTGGCTAGCGGGGTCTCCTACGAGCAGTACTTC. This translates into CSAPSLASGVSYEQYF.

This clonotype was recorded many times. This rearrangement joins TRBV20-1 to TRBJ2-1; D gene ambiguous. Trimming removed 5 bases from V and 0 bases from J, with 11 bases in between. In germline, CDR1 is DFQATT, CDR2 SNEGSKA (reference sequence). The CDR3 is 14 residues long. The CDR3 bases are TGCAGTGCTCCCGACCCTTCCTCCTACAATGAGCAGTTCTTC. Its protein product is CSAPDPSSYNEQFF.

At least ten counts were recorded for this clonotype. V is TRBV4-3 and J is TRBJ2-3; 8 bases are shared with TRBD2. Germline CDR1 reads LGHNA; CDR2 reads YSLEER. Unmatched junction bases numbered 3, after V lost 1 base and J lost 0 bases. The CDR3 totals 16 residues. In DNA form, the CDR3 reads TGCGCCAGCAGCCAAGGCGCTAGCGGGAGCACAGATACGCAGTATTTT. Translation: CASSQGASGSTDTQYF.

This clonotype was detected only a few times. This chain joins TRBV10-3 and TRBJ2-1; perhaps TRBD1 as D (6 bases). The CDR3 covers 12 residues. Germline V CDR1 and CDR2: ENHRY, SYGVKD. Deletions cut 4 bases from V and 5 bases from J, with 6 bases between. CDR3 protein: CAISAGDNEQFF. The CDR3 nucleotides read TGTGCCATCAGTGCAGGGGACAATGAGCAGTTCTTC.

This clonotype was counted at least ten times. The V and J genes are TRBV7-3 and TRBJ2-1; 10 bases map to TRBD2. V dropped 5 bases and J dropped 5; count of bases not matched to a gene: 9. The CDR3 is made up of 16 amino acids. CDR1 and CDR2 (germline): SGHTA, FQGTGA. In DNA form, the CDR3 reads TGTGCCAGCAGCCCCACCGGGACTAGCGCAGACAATGAGCAGTTCTTC. This codes for CASSPTGTSADNEQFF.

The rearrangement links TRBV7-2 to TRBJ2-1; D perhaps matches TRBD2 (6 bases). This CDR3 comprises 15 residues. The germline V gene has CDR1 SGHTA and CDR2 FQGNSA. The V end lost 0 bases, the J end lost 4 bases, and 10 bases lay between the germline ends. The CDR3, as DNA: TGTGCCAGCAGCTTAGCACAGCGGGTGTACAATGAGCAGTTCTTC. It specifies CASSLAQRVYNEQFF.

This clonotype was observed at least ten times. The V gene is TRBV6-2 or TRBV6-3, the J gene TRBJ2-5, with 8 bases fitting TRBD1. Germline V gene sequence: CDR1 MNHEY, CDR2 SVGEGT. The length of the CDR3 is 15 residues. V shed 7 bases, J shed 7 bases, and the junction held 14 bases outside the gene matches. CDR3 region: CASNSGQEEVGTQYF. CDR3 in DNA: TGTGCCAGCAACTCGGGACAGGAAGAGGTGGGGACCCAGTACTTC.

This clonotype was detected a few times. The chain is built from TRBV7-6 and TRBJ1-1; perhaps TRBD1 as D (6 bases). Trimming pared 5 bases from V and 3 bases from J, leaving 16 bases between. The germline CDR1 and CDR2 sequences are SGHVS and FNYEAQ. The CDR3 consists of 15 residues. The CDR3 region is CASSKNRAEDTEAFF. CDR3 coding DNA: TGTGCCAGCAGCAAGAACAGGGCGGAGGACACTGAAGCTTTCTTT.

This clonotype was observed many times. V usage is TRBV5-1 and J usage is TRBJ2-2, with D unclear. Germline CDR1 and CDR2: SGHRS and YFSETQ. V was shortened by 3 bases and J by 2 bases, with 8 bases between the two germline ends. The CDR3 spans 14 residues. The CDR3 nucleotides read TGCGCCAGCAGCTGGAAGGGCAACACCGGGGAGCTGTTTTTT. It specifies CASSWKGNTGELFF.

The V call is TRBV29-1, the J call TRBJ2-2, with unresolved D. Germline V gene sequence: CDR1 SQVTM, CDR2 ANQGSEA. Trimming removed 7 bases at V and 0 bases at J, with 15 bases between. The CDR3 spans 15 residues. Here the CDR3 reads CSAGRTGSNTGELFF. In nucleotides, the CDR3 is TGCAGCGCCGGCAGGACCGGATCGAACACCGGGGAGCTGTTTTTT.

This clonotype showed up many times. CDR3 bases: TGCGCCAGCAGCCAAGATCAGGACCTCATGGGGGCAGATACGCAGTATTTT. This translates into CASSQDQDLMGADTQYF. The chain uses TRBV4-3 and TRBJ2-3; the D call may be TRBD1 or TRBD2 (5 bases each). V lost 0 bases and J 4 bases, leaving 17 bases between the germline ends. The CDR3 is 17 amino acids. Per the germline V gene, CDR1 is LGHNA and CDR2 is YSLEER.

This clonotype was counted between two and nine times. In nucleotides, the CDR3 is TGTGCCAGCAGCGTAGACCCCGGACAGGGGGCATTAGATGCTTTCTTT. Its translation: CASSVDPGQGALDAFF. The chain carries TRBV9 and TRBJ1-1; 11 bases match TRBD1. The CDR3 consists of 16 residues. Germline-derived CDR1 and CDR2 are SGDLS and YYNGEE. J gave up 11 bases and V 0 bases, and 12 bases lay outside the gene matches.

This clonotype was seen a handful of times. The V gene is TRBV7-2, the J gene TRBJ2-5; D is possibly TRBD1 (6 bases). CDR3 length equals 14 residues. Trimming took off 4 bases at V and 9 bases at J, with 18 bases between the two ends. The germline CDR1 and CDR2 sequences are SGHTA and FQGNSA. For the CDR3, the DNA is TGTGCCAGCAGCTCCCGGGACACGCAAAGGGCCCAGTACTTC. Translating it yields CASSSRDTQRAQYF.

This clonotype came up a few times. This chain uses TRBV5-1 with TRBJ2-3, with 11 bases that match TRBD1. CDR1 is SGHRS, CDR2 YFSETQ, per germline. The CDR3 totals 16 residues. With V trimmed by 2 bases and J by 0 bases, 2 bases remained unmatched. The CDR3 is CASSFGQGASTDTQYF. The CDR3 coding sequence is TGCGCCAGCAGCTTTGGACAGGGGGCGAGCACAGATACGCAGTATTTT.

V and J are TRBV12-3 or TRBV12-4 and TRBJ1-5; possibly TRBD1 for D (6 bases). Between the trimmed V and J ends, which lost 3 bases and 8 bases, there was a span of 11 bases. CDR3 length: 13 residues. The CDR3 loop reads CASSFLEGEPQHF. CDR3 nucleotides: TGTGCCAGCAGTTTCTTGGAGGGGGAGCCCCAGCATTTT.

This clonotype was detected only a few times. A junction boundary mismatches the germline segment, possibly from a read error. The gene calls are TRBV7-2 and TRBJ2-1; 14 nucleotides line up with TRBD2. Germline CDR1 SGHTA, CDR2 FQGNSA. This CDR3 contains 11 residues. The CDR3 nucleotides are TGTGCCAGCAGCTCGACTAGCGGGAGGGTCTTC. Its translation is CASSSTSGRVF. Full variable domain (remainder filled in from reference TRBV7-2 and TRBJ2-1): GAGVSQSPSNKVTEKGKDVELRCDPISGHTALYWYRQSLGQGLEFLIYFQGNSAPDKSGLPSDRFSAERTGGSVSTLTIQRTQQEDSAVYLCASSSTSGRVFGPGTRLTVL.

The chain combines TRBV7-2 with TRBJ1-1; D perhaps matches TRBD1 (5 bases). Trimming cost V 1 base and J 6 bases, with 15 bases left between them. This CDR3 is built from 15 residues. The germline CDR1 and CDR2 sequences are SGHTA and FQGNSA. The DNA for the CDR3 is TGTGCCAGCAGCTTAGGACCTAGACAGACCGCTGAAGCTTTCTTT. It translates to CASSLGPRQTAEAFF.

The chain couples TRBV12-3 or TRBV12-4 to TRBJ2-4; D might be TRBD2 (6 bases). The germline V and J ends were trimmed by 6 bases and 6 bases, with 18 bases remaining between them. The CDR3 has 15 amino acids. The CDR3 spells CASSLSGRFGNIQYF. The CDR3 DNA reads TGTGCCAGCAGCCTATCTGGGAGGTTCGGAAACATTCAGTACTTC.

There are a few counts of this clonotype. J is TRBJ2-1 and V is TRBV6-5; 10 bases are a match to TRBD2. In germline, CDR1 is MNHEY, CDR2 SVGAGI. The CDR3 is 14 amino acids. V trimming: 4 bases; J trimming: 9 bases; junction bases outside the gene matches: 6. The CDR3 DNA follows: TGTGCCAGCAGTTCACTAGCGGGACGAATTGAGCAGTTCTTC. Translating gives CASSSLAGRIEQFF.

The genes are TRBV23-1 and TRBJ2-1; D not resolved. TRBV23-1 is annotated as an ORF whose role is uncertain. The CDR3 is 11 residues long. V was trimmed by 4 bases and J by 9 bases, leaving 7 bases between them. Here the CDR3 reads CASSRPGEQFF. The CDR3, as DNA: TGCGCCAGCAGTCGCCCCGGTGAGCAGTTCTTC.

CDR3 protein: CASSPSGSDIADTQYF. In nucleotides, the CDR3 is TGTGCCAGCTCGCCGAGCGGGAGCGATATTGCAGATACGCAGTATTTT. This chain links TRBV18 with TRBJ2-3, with TRBD2 matching over 8 bases. The junction had 12 bases not matched to a gene; V was cut back by 6 bases and J by 4 bases. Germline V gene sequence: CDR1 KGHSH, CDR2 LQKENI. The CDR3 loop spans 16 amino acids.

The chain uses TRBV5-1 and TRBJ2-3; D is undetermined. From germline, CDR1 is SGHRS and CDR2 YFSETQ. CDR3 size: 12 residues. With 0 bases removed from V and 5 bases from J, the gap between germline ends came to 4 bases. CDR3 region: CASSLGEDTQYF. The DNA for the CDR3 is TGCGCCAGCAGCTTGGGGGAAGATACGCAGTATTTT.

A word on this clonotype: A junction boundary mismatches the germline segment, possibly from a read error. The chain couples TRBV3-1 to TRBJ2-1, with D possibly being TRBD1 (5 bases). Looked up from germline, CDR1 is LGHDT and CDR2 is YNNKEL (reference sequence). The CDR3 runs 14 residues. Here the CDR3 reads CATSQKTGYNEQFF. CDR3 bases: TGTGCCACCAGCCAAAAAACAGGTTACAATGAGCAGTTCTTC.

The rearrangement links TRBV24-1 to TRBJ1-1, with D maybe TRBD1 (6 bases). Trimming shortened V by 6 bases and J by 3 bases, and 10 bases separated the two germline ends. The V gene's germline CDR1 is KGHDR and CDR2 SFDVKD. The CDR3 is 13 amino acids. In DNA, the CDR3 is TGTGCCACCAGTCTTACAGGGCACACTGAAGCTTTCTTT. Translating it yields CATSLTGHTEAFF.

This clonotype was seen a handful of times. The J gene is TRBJ2-5, the V gene TRBV7-9; 9 nucleotides align to TRBD1. The CDR3 extends over 15 amino acids. The V and J ends lost 5 bases and 5 bases, in that order; junction bases with no gene match: 9. Germline V gene data show CDR1 as SEHNR and CDR2 as FQNEAQ (reference sequence). The CDR3 region has the DNA TGTGCCAGCAGCAGATACAGGGGGCGATGGGAGACCCAGTACTTC. Translating it yields CASSRYRGRWETQYF. The entire variable domain, with the rest obtained from reference TRBV7-9 and TRBJ2-5, is as follows: DTGVSQNPRHKITKRGQNVTFRCDPISEHNRLYWYRQTLGQGPEFLTYFQNEAQLEKSRLLSDRFSAERPKGSFSTLEIQRTEQGDSAMYLCASSRYRGRWETQYFGPGTRLLVL.

V usage is TRBV12-3 or TRBV12-4 and J usage is TRBJ1-6; no clear D. V lost 0 bases and J lost 10, with 7 bases in between. CDR3 length equals 13 residues. The CDR3 bases are TGTGCCAGCAGTTTAGCATTAAACTCACCCCTCCACTTT. Residues: CASSLALNSPLHF.